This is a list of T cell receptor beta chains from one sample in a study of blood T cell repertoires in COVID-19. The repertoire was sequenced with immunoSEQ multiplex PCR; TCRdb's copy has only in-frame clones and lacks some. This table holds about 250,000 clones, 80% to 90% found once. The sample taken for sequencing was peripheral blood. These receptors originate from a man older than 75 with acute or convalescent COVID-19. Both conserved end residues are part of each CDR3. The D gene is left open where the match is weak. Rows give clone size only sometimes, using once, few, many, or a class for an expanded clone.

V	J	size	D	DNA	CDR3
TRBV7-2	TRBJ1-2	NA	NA	TGTGCCAGCAGCCAAAGACAGGAAGGTTCCTTCGGCTACACCTTC	CASSQRQEGSFGYTF
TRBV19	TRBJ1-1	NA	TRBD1	TGTGCCAGTACCGTTACAGGGGGCTCTGAAGCTTTCTTT	CASTVTGGSEAFF
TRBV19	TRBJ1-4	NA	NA	TGTGCCAGTAACGGGGGATTCAATGAAAAACTGTTTTTT	CASNGGFNEKLFF
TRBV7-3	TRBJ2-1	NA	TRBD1	TGTGCCAGCAGCCCCGGGACAGGGACCTACAATGAGCAGTTCTTC	CASSPGTGTYNEQFF
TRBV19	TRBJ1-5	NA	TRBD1	TGTGCCAGTAGTTTCCGGGACAGCCATCAGCCCCAGCATTTT	CASSFRDSHQPQHF
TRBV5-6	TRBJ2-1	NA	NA	TGTGCCAGCAGCTTTAGCAGGGCGGGGGAGCAGTTCTTC	CASSFSRAGEQFF
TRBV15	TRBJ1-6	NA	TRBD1	TGTGCCACCAGCACAAGGGACAGACATAATTCACCCCTCCACTTT	CATSTRDRHNSPLHF
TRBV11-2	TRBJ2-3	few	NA	TGTGCCAGCAGCTTAGCGGTTGGACTCAGCACAGATACGCAGTATTTT	CASSLAVGLSTDTQYF
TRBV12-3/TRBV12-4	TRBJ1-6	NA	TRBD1	TGTGCCAGCAGTTCATCGGACAGGCCCCTCCACTTT	CASSSSDRPLHF
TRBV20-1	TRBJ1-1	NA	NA	TGCAGTGCTTACAAGAACACTGAAGCTTTCTTT	CSAYKNTEAFF
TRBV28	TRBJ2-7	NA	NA	TGTGCCAGCAGTTCCTGGGGCCTATCCTACGAGCAGTACTTC	CASSSWGLSYEQYF
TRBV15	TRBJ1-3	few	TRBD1	TGTGCCACCAGCAGAGATCCCGATGGGACAGGCTCGAGCTCTGGAAACACCATATATTTT	CATSRDPDGTGSSSGNTIYF
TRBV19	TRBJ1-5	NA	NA	TGTGCCAGTAGTATAGCCCAGGGGTTTGGTCAGCCCCAGCATTTT	CASSIAQGFGQPQHF
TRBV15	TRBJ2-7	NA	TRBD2	TGTGCCACCAGGATTGGGACTAGCGGGGGGGGTTTCTACGAGCAGTACTTC	CATRIGTSGGGFYEQYF
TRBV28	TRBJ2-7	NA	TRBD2	TGTGCCAGCAGTTCGGGGGGTAGCGGGAGGTGGTACGAGCAGTACTTC	CASSSGGSGRWYEQYF
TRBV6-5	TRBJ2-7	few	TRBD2	TGTGCCAGCAGTTCTCCCGGGACTAGCTACGAGCAGTACTTC	CASSSPGTSYEQYF
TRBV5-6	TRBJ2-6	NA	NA	TGTGCCAGCAGCTTGCTCTCGGCGGGGACTGGGGCCAACGTCCTGACTTTC	CASSLLSAGTGANVLTF
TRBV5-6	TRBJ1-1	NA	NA	TGTGCCAGCAGCTTGGGAGCGACGGGGAGGAACACTGAAGCTTTCTTT	CASSLGATGRNTEAFF
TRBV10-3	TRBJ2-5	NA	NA	TGTGCCATCAGTGAGTCGACAGGCTTAGAGACCCAGTACTTC	CAISESTGLETQYF
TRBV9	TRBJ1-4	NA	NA	TGTGCCAGCCCAGTGTCCGGGAAGAGGGATTATGAAAAACTGTTTTTT	CASPVSGKRDYEKLFF
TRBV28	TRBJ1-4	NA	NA	TGTGCCAGCAGTTTGTTAGGGGTTAATGAAAAACTGTTTTTT	CASSLLGVNEKLFF
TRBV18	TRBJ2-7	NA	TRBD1	TGTGCCAGCTCACCACCCGGGACAGGGTCCCACGAGCAGTACTTC	CASSPPGTGSHEQYF
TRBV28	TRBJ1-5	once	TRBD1	TGTGCCAGCAGTCCTACAGGGGGCGGAGGACGGGACCAGCCCCAGCATTTT	CASSPTGGGGRDQPQHF
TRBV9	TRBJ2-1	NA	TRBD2	TGTGCCAGCAGCGTAGGGCGGGGGGGCCATGATGAGCAGTTCTTC	CASSVGRGGHDEQFF
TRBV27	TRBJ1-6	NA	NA	TGTGCCAGCAAGAGTAATTCACCCCTCCACTTT	CASKSNSPLHF
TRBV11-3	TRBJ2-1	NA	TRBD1	TGTGCCAGCAGCTTTAGGGGGCTCGGGGAGCAGTTCTTC	CASSFRGLGEQFF
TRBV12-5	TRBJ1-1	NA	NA	TGTGCTAGTGGCCCCCTTAACACTGAAGCTTTCTTT	CASGPLNTEAFF
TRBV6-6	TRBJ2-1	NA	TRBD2	TGTGCCAGCACCCGGCTAGCGGGAAGGGACAATGAGCAGTTCTTC	CASTRLAGRDNEQFF
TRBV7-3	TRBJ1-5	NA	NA	TGTGCCAGCAGCTTATTACAGGGAGGGCCCCAGCCCCAGCATTTT	CASSLLQGGPQPQHF
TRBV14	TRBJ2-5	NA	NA	TGTGCCAGCAGCCAAAATTTCGGGGTCGGAGAGACCCAGTACTTC	CASSQNFGVGETQYF
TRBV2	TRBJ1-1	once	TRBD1	TGTGCCAGTAATGGACAGGAGAACACTGAAGCTTTCTTT	CASNGQENTEAFF
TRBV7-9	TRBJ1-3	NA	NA	TGTGCCAGCAGGGATACAGGTATCTCTGGAAACACCATATATTTT	CASRDTGISGNTIYF
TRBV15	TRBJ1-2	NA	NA	TGTGCCACCAGCAGCCCCAGGGAAGGCGCCTATGGCTACACCTTC	CATSSPREGAYGYTF